The sequence of this T cell receptor (beta chain) was determined in a study of regulatory T cells in long-lasting Graves disease. General study results and limits: Persistent disease exhibited a predilection for TRBV28, TRBJ1-2 and TRBJ2-5. TCR diversity was lower in persistent Graves' patients (versus newly diagnosed ones).

Concerning this clonotype: Its specificity is unknown.

TCR beta libraries were built with iRepertoire HTBI primers and Arm-PCR of CDR3 regions. In the original workflow: Segment identification across samples yielded roughly 62 TRBV and 14 to 15 TRBJ segments. TCRdb fed the multiplex PCR reads into MiXCR, producing one record per CDR3 protein. TCRdb, not the authors, supplied the V and J calls. The sample lists some 370,000 distinct CDR3 sequences, approximately 23% occurring once. The germline V gene has CDR1 SGHNT and CDR2 YENEEA. Deletions cut 4 bases from V and 8 bases from J, with 10 bases between. The CDR3 consists of 12 residues. Documented time point: persistent/refractory GD, antithyroid drugs over 5 years with positive TRAb. Construction of the TCR library relied on RNA isolated from PBMCs.

The sequence came from a woman aged 35 to 49 with Graves disease. Source: peripheral blood mononuclear cells (PBMCs), taken when the disease was refractory, from a patient treated with antithyroid drugs. V gene TRBV11-3 combines with J gene TRBJ2-3, with D perhaps given as TRBD1 or TRBD2 (5 bases each). DNA for the CDR3: TGTGCCAGCAGCTCAGAGAGGGGTACGCAGTATTTT. It yields the protein CASSSERGTQYF.